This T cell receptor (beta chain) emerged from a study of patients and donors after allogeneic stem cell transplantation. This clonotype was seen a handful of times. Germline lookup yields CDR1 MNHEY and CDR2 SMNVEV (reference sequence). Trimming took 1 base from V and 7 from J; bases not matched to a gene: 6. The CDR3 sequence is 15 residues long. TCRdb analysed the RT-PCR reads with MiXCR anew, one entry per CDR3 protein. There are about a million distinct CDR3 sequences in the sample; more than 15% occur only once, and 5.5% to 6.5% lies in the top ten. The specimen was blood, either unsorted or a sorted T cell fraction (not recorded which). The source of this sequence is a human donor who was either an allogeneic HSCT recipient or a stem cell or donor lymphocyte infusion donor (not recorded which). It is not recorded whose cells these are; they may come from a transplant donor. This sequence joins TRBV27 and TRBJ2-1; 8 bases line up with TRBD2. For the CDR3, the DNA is TGTGCCAGCAGTTTATTACGGGAGGGCTCGAATGAGCAGTTCTTC. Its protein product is CASSLLREGSNEQFF.